This TCR beta chain stems from a study of OX40 agonist ivuxolimab in advanced cancers. The count of this clone is one. Only in-frame clones appear in the TCRdb table, and some are missing; sequencing was by immunoSEQ multiplex PCR. This sample has about 41,000 clones, with roughly 89% found just once. From germline, CDR1 is SGHNT and CDR2 YYREEE (reference sequence). This CDR3 has 16 residues. V gave up 4 bases and J gave up 0 bases; unmatched junction bases: 9. No patient had autoimmune disease or received systemic immunosuppression. Collection of blood occurred at baseline, at cycle 4 day 1, and at cycle 7 day 1.

Sequenced material: CD4+ or CD8+ T cells sorted from blood, taken in a trial of the OX40 agonist ivuxolimab. The chain uses TRBV5-4 and TRBJ2-5; 7 bases are shared with TRBD2. The sequence was collected from an adult with an advanced solid tumor such as melanoma, head and neck, liver or kidney cancer. This CDR3 reads CASSAPPGTNQETQYF. CDR3 nucleotide sequence: TGTGCCAGCAGCGCGCCTCCCGGGACTAACCAAGAGACCCAGTACTTC.